Given below is one T cell receptor beta chain in context. The antigen is unknown. This sample is part of a study of response to subunit inactivated influenza vaccine. The V end lost 3 bases, the J end lost 4 bases, and 24 bases lay between the germline ends. Per the germline V gene, CDR1 is LGHNA and CDR2 is YSLEER. The CDR3 totals 18 residues. General study findings and limits: The study's authors posited that every seasonal influenza vaccination enlists few new T cells.

Each CDR3 protein is one row after TCRdb ran MiXCR on the RT-PCR reads. The repertoire holds around 710,000 distinct CDR3 sequences, roughly 14% seen once, with around 7% in the top ten. The chain is built from TRBV4-3 and TRBJ2-5; a possible D gene is TRBD2 (6 bases). This clonotype was sampled from a man aged 45-65 years who received an inactivated influenza vaccine. The sequencing used PBMCs from blood, collected approximately 15 days before vaccination. The CDR3 nucleotides read TGCGCCAGCAGCCAGGAGGGACGAGAAGCGGGCCGGGGAGAGACCCAGTACTTC. Its translation: CASSQEGREAGRGETQYF.